This TCR beta chain was profiled in a study of a mutant IDH1 vaccine in newly diagnosed glioma. Study details: Vaccines were first given 4-6 weeks after radiotherapy alone, or with temozolomide cycles. Therapy received beforehand was radiotherapy, temozolomide, or both, with most patients given both.

Only in-frame clones appear in the TCRdb table, and some are missing; sequencing was by immunoSEQ multiplex PCR. This sample yields around 62,000 clones, of which roughly 90% are seen a single time; around 1.9% belongs to the top ten. CDR3 size: 13 residues. Deletions cut 10 bases from V and 5 bases from J, with 18 bases between. Per germline, CDR1 LNHDA and CDR2 SQIVND (reference sequence). Described time point: week 11, during vaccination. Each dose of the vaccine consisted of 300 ug of mutant IDH1 20-mer peptide, with topical imiquimod. New IDH1-mutant, ATRX-lost WHO grade 3 or 4 astrocytomas occurred in donors. A remark on this clone: Its antigen is unknown.

The sequence came from a man aged 35-49 years with glioma. The genes are TRBV19 and TRBJ2-7; D perhaps matches TRBD1 (6 bases). The sample was PBMCs, taken from a glioma patient whose treatment included an IDH1 peptide vaccine. For the CDR3, the DNA is TGTGCCACAAGCACCTGGGGGCTCGACGAGCAGTACTTC. This gives the protein CATSTWGLDEQYF.